A selection of T cell receptor beta chains follows, all from one sample in a study of blood T cell repertoires in COVID-19. Data came from immunoSEQ multiplex PCR; TCRdb stores just in-frame clones and leaves some out. The sample lists 140,000 to 150,000 clones, about 90% seen once, with about 1.7% in the top ten. Sequenced material: peripheral blood. The source is a woman aged 45-60 years with acute or convalescent COVID-19. Both conserved end residues are part of each CDR3. The order of the fields is V gene, D gene, CDR3 length, J gene, CDR3 protein. The D gene is left open where the match is weak.

TRBV10-3	TRBD1	14	TRBJ2-7	CAISSGTGTYEQYF
TRBV10-2	.	14	TRBJ1-4	CASRGRGGNEKLFF
TRBV2	.	13	TRBJ1-2	CASIYETGYGYTF
TRBV7-7	.	15	TRBJ2-5	CASSPWGGNQETQYF
TRBV4-1	.	18	TRBJ1-5	CASSQELRDFYSNQPQHF
TRBV6-2/TRBV6-3	TRBD2	15	TRBJ2-7	CASSPIAGVAYEQYF
TRBV5-1	.	16	TRBJ2-5	CASSLGVAVNSETQYF
TRBV6-1	.	14	TRBJ1-1	CASSEDAGVTEAFF
TRBV5-1	TRBD2	14	TRBJ2-5	CASTGGTGQETQYF
TRBV15	.	15	TRBJ2-3	CATSSGVGVTDTQYF
TRBV6-4	TRBD2	17	TRBJ2-3	CASSDTPTSGAPDTQYF